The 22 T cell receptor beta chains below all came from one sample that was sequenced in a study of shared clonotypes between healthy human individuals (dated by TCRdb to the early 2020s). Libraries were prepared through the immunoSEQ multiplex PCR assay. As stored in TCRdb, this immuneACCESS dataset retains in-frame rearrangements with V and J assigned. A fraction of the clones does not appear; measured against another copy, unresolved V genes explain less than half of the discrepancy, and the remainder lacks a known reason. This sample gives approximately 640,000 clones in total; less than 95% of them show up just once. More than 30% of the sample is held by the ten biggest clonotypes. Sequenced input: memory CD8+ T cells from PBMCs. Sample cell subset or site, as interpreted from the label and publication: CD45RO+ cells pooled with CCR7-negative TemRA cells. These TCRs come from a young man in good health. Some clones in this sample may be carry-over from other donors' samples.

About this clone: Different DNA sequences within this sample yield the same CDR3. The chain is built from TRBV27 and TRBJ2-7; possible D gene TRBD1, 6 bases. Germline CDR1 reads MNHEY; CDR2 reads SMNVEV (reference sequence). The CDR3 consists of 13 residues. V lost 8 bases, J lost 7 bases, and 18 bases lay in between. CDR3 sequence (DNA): TGTGCCAGCCGGGACACACAACACTATGAGCAGTACTTC. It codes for CASRDTQHYEQYF.

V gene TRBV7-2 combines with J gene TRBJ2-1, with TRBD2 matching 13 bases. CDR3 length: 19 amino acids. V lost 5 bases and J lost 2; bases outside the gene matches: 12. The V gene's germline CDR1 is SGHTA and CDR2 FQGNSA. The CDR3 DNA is TGTGCCAGCAGCGCGCCCGGGACTAGCGGGGCACGGGCCTACAATGAGCAGTTCTTC. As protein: CASSAPGTSGARAYNEQFF.

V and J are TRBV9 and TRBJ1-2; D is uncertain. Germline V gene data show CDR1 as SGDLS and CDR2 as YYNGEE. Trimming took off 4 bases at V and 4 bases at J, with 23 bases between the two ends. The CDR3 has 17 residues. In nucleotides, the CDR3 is TGTGCCAGCAGCCCCGTAGGTTGGCACCCACCCTCCTATGGCTACACCTTC. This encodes CASSPVGWHPPSYGYTF.

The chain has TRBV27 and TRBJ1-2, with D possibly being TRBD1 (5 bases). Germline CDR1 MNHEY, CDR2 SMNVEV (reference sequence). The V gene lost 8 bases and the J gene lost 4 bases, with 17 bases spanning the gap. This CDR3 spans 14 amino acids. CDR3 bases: TGTGCCAGCGCCCTCGGGGGTGCGGGCTATGGCTACACCTTC. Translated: CASALGGAGYGYTF.

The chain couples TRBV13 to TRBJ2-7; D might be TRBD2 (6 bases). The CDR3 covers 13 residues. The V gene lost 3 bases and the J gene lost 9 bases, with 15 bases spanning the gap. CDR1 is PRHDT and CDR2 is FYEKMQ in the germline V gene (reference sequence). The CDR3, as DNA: TGTGCCAGCAGCTTCTGGGGGGAAGTTGGGCAGTACTTC. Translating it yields CASSFWGEVGQYF.

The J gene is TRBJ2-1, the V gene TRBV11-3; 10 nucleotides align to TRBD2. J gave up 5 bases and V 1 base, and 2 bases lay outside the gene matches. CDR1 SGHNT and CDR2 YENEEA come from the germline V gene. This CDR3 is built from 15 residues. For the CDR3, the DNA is TGTGCCAGCAGCTTAGCCGGGACTAGCGACAATGAGCAGTTCTTC. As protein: CASSLAGTSDNEQFF.

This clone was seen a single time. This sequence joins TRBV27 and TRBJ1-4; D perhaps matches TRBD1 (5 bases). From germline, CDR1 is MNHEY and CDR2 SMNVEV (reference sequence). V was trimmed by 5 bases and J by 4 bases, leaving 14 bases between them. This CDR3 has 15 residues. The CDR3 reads CASSTRDDDNEKLFF. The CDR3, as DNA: TGTGCCAGCAGTACCCGGGACGATGATAATGAAAAACTGTTTTTT. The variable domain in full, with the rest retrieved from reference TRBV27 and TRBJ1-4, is EAQVTQNPRYLITVTGKKLTVTCSQNMNHEYMSWYRQDPGLGLRQIYYSMNVEVTDKGDVPEGYKVSRKEKRNFPLILESPSPNQTSLYFCASSTRDDDNEKLFFGSGTQLSVL.

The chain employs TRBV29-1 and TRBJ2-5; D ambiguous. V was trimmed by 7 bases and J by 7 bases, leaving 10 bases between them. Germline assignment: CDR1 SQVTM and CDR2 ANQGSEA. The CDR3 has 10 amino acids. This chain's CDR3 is CSGLGGTQYF. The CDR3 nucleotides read TGCAGCGGGCTCGGTGGGACCCAGTACTTC.

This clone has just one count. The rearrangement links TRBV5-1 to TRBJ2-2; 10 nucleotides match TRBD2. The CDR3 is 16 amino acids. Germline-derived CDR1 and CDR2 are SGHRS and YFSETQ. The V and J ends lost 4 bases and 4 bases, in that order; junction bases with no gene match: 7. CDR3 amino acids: CASSPAGLASTGELFF. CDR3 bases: TGCGCCAGCAGCCCAGCGGGACTAGCGAGCACCGGGGAGCTGTTTTTT.

DNA for the CDR3: TGTGCCAGCAGTTTAGAGGGAAAAAGCTCCTACAATGAGCAGTTCTTC. Protein product: CASSLEGKSSYNEQFF. The chain carries TRBV27 and TRBJ2-1; perhaps TRBD2 as D (5 bases). The ends were cut back, 2 bases at V and 0 bases at J, with 11 bases in the middle. The CDR3 contains 16 residues. Germline CDR1 MNHEY, CDR2 SMNVEV (reference sequence).

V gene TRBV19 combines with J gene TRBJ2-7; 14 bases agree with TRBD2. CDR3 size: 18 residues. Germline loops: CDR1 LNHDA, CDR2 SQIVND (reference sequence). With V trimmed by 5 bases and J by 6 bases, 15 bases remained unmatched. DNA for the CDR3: TGTGCCAGTAGTTGGGGACTAGCGGGAGTCCAACGACCCCGCGAGCAGTACTTC. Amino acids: CASSWGLAGVQRPREQYF. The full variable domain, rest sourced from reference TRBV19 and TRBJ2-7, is DGGITQSPKYLFRKEGQNVTLSCEQNLNHDAMYWYRQDPGQGLRLIYYSQIVNDFQKGDIAEGYSVSREKKESFPLTVTSAQKNPTAFYLCASSWGLAGVQRPREQYFGPGTRLTVT.

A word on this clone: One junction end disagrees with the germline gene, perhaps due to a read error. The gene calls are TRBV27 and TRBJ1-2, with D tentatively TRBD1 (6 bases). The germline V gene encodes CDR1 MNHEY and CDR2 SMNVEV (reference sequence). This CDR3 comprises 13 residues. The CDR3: CASSLLQGYDYTF. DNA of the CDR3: TGTGCCAGCAGTTTACTTCAGGGGTATGACTACACCTTC.

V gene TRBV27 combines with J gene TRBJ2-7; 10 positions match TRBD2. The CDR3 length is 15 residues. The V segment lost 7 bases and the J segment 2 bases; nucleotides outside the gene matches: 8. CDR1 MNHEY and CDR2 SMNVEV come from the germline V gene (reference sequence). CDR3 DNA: TGTGCCAGCAAAGCTAGCGGGAGCTCACCCTACGAGCAGTACTTC. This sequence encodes CASKASGSSPYEQYF.

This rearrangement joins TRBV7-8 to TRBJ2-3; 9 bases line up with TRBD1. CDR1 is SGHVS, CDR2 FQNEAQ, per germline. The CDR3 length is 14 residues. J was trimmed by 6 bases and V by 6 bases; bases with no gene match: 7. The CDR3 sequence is CASRETGGSDTQYF. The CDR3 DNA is TGTGCCAGCAGAGAGACAGGGGGATCCGATACGCAGTATTTT.

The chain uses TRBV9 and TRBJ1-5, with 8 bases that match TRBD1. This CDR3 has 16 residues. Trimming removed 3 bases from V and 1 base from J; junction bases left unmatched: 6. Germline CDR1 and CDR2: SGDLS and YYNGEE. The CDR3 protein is CASSGGTGVSNQPQHF. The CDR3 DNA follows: TGTGCCAGCAGCGGGGGGACAGGCGTAAGCAATCAGCCCCAGCATTTT.

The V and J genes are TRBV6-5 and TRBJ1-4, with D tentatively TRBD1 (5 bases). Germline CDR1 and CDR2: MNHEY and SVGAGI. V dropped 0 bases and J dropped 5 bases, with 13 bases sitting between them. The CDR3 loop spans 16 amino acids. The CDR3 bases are TGTGCCAGCAGTTACTCGGACGGGGGGGAGAATGAAAAACTGTTTTTT. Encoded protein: CASSYSDGGENEKLFF.

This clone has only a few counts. In nucleotides, the CDR3 is TGTGCCAGCAGCTCAGCTCGAGGGAGAACCGGGGAGCTGTTTTTT. Its protein is CASSSARGRTGELFF. The chain joins TRBV9 to TRBJ2-2; weak D call: TRBD2 (5 bases). The CDR3 extends over 15 amino acids. Per germline, CDR1 SGDLS and CDR2 YYNGEE. V lost 4 bases to trimming and J lost 5 bases, with 15 bases between them.

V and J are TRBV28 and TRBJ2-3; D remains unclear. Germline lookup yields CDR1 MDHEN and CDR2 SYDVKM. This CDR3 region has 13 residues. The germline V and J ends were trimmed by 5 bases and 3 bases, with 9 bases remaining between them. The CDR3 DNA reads TGTGCCAGCAGTCCCAAATGGACAGATACGCAGTATTTT. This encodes CASSPKWTDTQYF.

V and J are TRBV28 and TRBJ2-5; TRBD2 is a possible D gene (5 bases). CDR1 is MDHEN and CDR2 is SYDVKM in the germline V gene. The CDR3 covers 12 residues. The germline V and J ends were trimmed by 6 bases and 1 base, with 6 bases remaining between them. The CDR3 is CASRRAQETQYF. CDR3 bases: TGTGCCAGCAGGCGGGCCCAAGAGACCCAGTACTTC.

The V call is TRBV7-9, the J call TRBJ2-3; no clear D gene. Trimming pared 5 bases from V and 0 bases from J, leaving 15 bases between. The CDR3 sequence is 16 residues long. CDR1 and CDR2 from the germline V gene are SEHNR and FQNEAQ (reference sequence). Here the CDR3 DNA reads TGTGCCAGCAGCGCCCCTGACGGCGCTAGCACAGATACGCAGTATTTT. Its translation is CASSAPDGASTDTQYF. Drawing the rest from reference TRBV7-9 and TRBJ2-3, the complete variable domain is DTGVSQNPRHKITKRGQNVTFRCDPISEHNRLYWYRQTLGQGPEFLTYFQNEAQLEKSRLLSDRFSAERPKGSFSTLEIQRTEQGDSAMYLCASSAPDGASTDTQYFGPGTRLTVL.

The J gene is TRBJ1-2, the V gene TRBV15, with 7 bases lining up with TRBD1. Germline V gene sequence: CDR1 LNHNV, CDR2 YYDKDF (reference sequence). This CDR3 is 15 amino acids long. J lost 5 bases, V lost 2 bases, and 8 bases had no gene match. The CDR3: CATSRSRDSYYGYTF. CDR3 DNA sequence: TGTGCCACCAGCAGATCCCGGGACAGTTATTATGGCTACACCTTC.

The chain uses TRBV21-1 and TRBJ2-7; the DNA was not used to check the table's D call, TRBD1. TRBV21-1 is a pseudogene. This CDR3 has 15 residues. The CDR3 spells CASVWGFNNSYEQYF. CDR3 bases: TGTGCCAGTGTATGGGGCTTCAACAACTCCTACGAGCAGTACTTC.